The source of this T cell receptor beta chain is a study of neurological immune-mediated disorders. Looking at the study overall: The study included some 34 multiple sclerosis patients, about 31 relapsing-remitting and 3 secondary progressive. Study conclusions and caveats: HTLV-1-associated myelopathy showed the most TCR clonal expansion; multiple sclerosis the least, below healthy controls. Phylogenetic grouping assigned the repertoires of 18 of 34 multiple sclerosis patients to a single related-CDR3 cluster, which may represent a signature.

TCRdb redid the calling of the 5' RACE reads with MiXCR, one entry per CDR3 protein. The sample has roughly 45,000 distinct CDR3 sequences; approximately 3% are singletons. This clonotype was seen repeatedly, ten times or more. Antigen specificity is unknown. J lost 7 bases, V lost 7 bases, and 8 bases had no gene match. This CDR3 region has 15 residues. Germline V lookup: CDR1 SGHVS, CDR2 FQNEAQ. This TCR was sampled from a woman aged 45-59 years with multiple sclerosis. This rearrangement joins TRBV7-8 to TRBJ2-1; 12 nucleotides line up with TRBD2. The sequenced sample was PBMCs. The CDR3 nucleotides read TGTGCCAGCAACAAACTAGCGGGAGGAAATAATGAGCAGTTCTTC. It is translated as CASNKLAGGNNEQFF.